The T cell receptor (beta chain) described here comes from a study of T cell responses to AZD1222 COVID-19 vaccine. V shed 3 bases, J shed 5 bases, and the junction held 17 bases outside the gene matches. CDR1 is SGHNT, CDR2 YYREEE, per germline (reference sequence). There are 18 residues in the CDR3. Note on this clone: The antigen is not known.

Study-wide points: Baseline serology detected seropositivity in only six AZD1222 recipients. An increase in Spike-specific TCR breadth and depth was observed after two AZD1222 doses. The donors showed a predominance of white British ancestry and of females, with possible underestimation of clonal diversity. Repertoire sampling happened only post peak T cell response.

Profiling relied on immunoSEQ multiplex PCR, and the TCRdb table lists in-frame clones only, not all of them. Of around 110,000 clones in the sample, about 90% were seen once. This chain uses TRBV5-4 with TRBJ2-5; 9 positions match TRBD1. The input for sequencing was peripheral blood, taken on day 0 of AZD1222 vaccination. This sequence originates from an adult in good health. This CDR3 reads CASSSTLFNRGRQETQYF. The DNA of the CDR3 is TGTGCCAGCAGCTCCACCCTTTTCAACAGGGGGCGCCAGGAGACCCAGTACTTC.